The 16 T cell receptor beta chains given below trace back to one sample, sequenced in a study of siplizumab effects on memory and regulatory T cells. Measured with immunoSEQ multiplex PCR; TCRdb has only the in-frame clones, and not every one. The sample holds some 100,000 clones, 85% to 95% seen once. The source material was non-Treg CD4+ T cells sorted from blood. The receptors originated from a human donor in good health.

The CDR3 DNA reads as TGTGCCAGCAGCTACCGGGACATACTACGAGATGGCTACACCTTC. Amino acids: CASSYRDILRDGYTF. The chain has TRBV5-8 and TRBJ1-2, with TRBD1 as a possible D gene (6 bases). CDR3 size: 15 residues. V lost 3 bases and J 6 bases, leaving 18 bases between the germline ends. Germline CDR1 SGHTS, CDR2 YDEGEE.

This sequence joins TRBV10-3 and TRBJ2-3; D may match TRBD1 or TRBD2 (5 bases each). This CDR3 comprises 16 residues. CDR1 is ENHRY and CDR2 is SYGVKD in the germline V gene. V was shortened by 6 bases and J by 1 base, with 17 bases between the two germline ends. The CDR3 region is CAIRDTSGPGTDTQYF. CDR3 DNA sequence: TGTGCCATCAGAGACACCTCGGGGCCGGGCACAGATACGCAGTATTTT.

This clone was seen once. V and J are TRBV7-6 and TRBJ2-1, with 11 positions matching TRBD2. From germline, CDR1 is SGHVS and CDR2 FNYEAQ. There are 15 residues in the CDR3. V was pared by 2 bases and J by 11 bases, with 8 bases of the junction left unmatched. The CDR3 reads CASSLSGLAGGQQFF. The CDR3 region has the DNA TGTGCCAGCAGCTTAAGTGGTCTAGCGGGGGGCCAGCAGTTCTTC.

The chain combines TRBV10-3 with TRBJ1-1; the D gene is possibly TRBD1 (5 bases). Germline V gives CDR1 ENHRY, CDR2 SYGVKD. This CDR3 is built from 14 residues. Trimming took 7 bases from V and 2 from J, leaving 14 bases between them. CDR3 loop: CAITQQELNTEAFF. The CDR3 DNA follows: TGTGCCATCACACAACAGGAGCTAAACACTGAAGCTTTCTTT.

The chain recombines TRBV19 with TRBJ1-1; the D gene is possibly TRBD1 (6 bases). V lost 10 bases to trimming and J lost 3 bases, with 15 bases between them. Germline-derived CDR1 and CDR2 are LNHDA and SQIVND (reference sequence). The length of the CDR3 is 13 residues. In nucleotides, the CDR3 is TGTGCCACACAACAGGGCGGGCACACTGAAGCTTTCTTT. This codes for CATQQGGHTEAFF.

The chain couples TRBV28 to TRBJ2-3; D perhaps matches TRBD1 (6 bases). Germline V lookup: CDR1 MDHEN, CDR2 SYDVKM. The length of the CDR3 is 14 residues. V lost 6 bases and J 4 bases, leaving 14 bases between the germline ends. CDR3 sequence (DNA): TGTGCCAGCAGCCCTACAGGGATAGCAGATACGCAGTATTTT. This sequence encodes CASSPTGIADTQYF. The whole variable domain, filled in from reference TRBV28 and TRBJ2-3, reads DVKVTQSSRYLVKRTGEKVFLECVQDMDHENMFWYRQDPGLGLRLIYFSYDVKMKEKGDIPEGYSVSREKKERFSLILESASTNQTSMYLCASSPTGIADTQYFGPGTRLTVL.

The chain recombines TRBV29-1 with TRBJ2-6; D not certain. Trimming shortened V by 5 bases and J by 0 bases, and 20 bases separated the two germline ends. The CDR3 has 18 amino acids. Germline assignment: CDR1 SQVTM and CDR2 ANQGSEA. The CDR3 region is CSVYWTFRTSSGANVLTF. The DNA for the CDR3 is TGCAGCGTTTACTGGACCTTCCGGACGAGCTCTGGGGCCAACGTCCTGACTTTC.

This clone was seen once. The chain recombines TRBV7-2 with TRBJ2-3; 7 bases fit TRBD2. Germline V lookup: CDR1 SGHTA, CDR2 FQGNSA. The CDR3 is made up of 15 amino acids. The ends lost 0 bases at V and 0 bases at J; junction bases unmatched: 0. CDR3 sequence reads: CASSLAGGSTDTQYF. The CDR3 DNA reads TGTGCCAGCAGCTTAGCGGGGGGGAGCACAGATACGCAGTATTTT.

The chain uses TRBV11-2 and TRBJ1-1; TRBD1 might be the D (5 bases). The CDR3 is made up of 13 amino acids. In germline, CDR1 is SGHAT, CDR2 FQNNGV. Trimming took 5 bases from V and 0 from J, leaving 7 bases between them. Here the CDR3 DNA reads TGTGCCAGCAGCGGACACCTGAACACTGAAGCTTTCTTT. This codes for CASSGHLNTEAFF. Full variable domain (missing parts from reference TRBV11-2 and TRBJ1-1): EAGVAQSPRYKIIEKRQSVAFWCNPISGHATLYWYQQILGQGPKLLIQFQNNGVVDDSQLPKDRFSAERLKGVDSTLKIQPAKLEDSAVYLCASSGHLNTEAFFGQGTRLTVV.

This chain links TRBV6-1 with TRBJ2-7; no clear D gene. V was cut by 3 bases and J by 4 bases, with 13 bases left in between. Looked up from germline, CDR1 is MNHNS and CDR2 is SASEGT. The CDR3 sequence is 14 residues long. The CDR3 protein is CASSDRRVGYEQYF. The CDR3 bases are TGTGCCAGCAGTGATAGAAGGGTTGGGTACGAGCAGTACTTC.

Here the CDR3 reads CASSNPGTSAVTDTQYF. The CDR3 nucleotides read TGTGCCAGTAGCAACCCCGGGACTAGCGCAGTCACAGATACGCAGTATTTT. The chain is built from TRBV19 and TRBJ2-3; 10 nucleotides agree with TRBD2. Germline V gene lookup returns CDR1 LNHDA and CDR2 SQIVND (reference sequence). This CDR3 comprises 17 residues. Trimming removed 6 bases from V and 2 bases from J; junction bases left unmatched: 11.

CDR3 coding DNA: TGTGCCAGCAGTCAACGGGACAGGATCCCCTACGAGCAGTACTTC. This sequence encodes CASSQRDRIPYEQYF. V usage is TRBV6-4 and J usage is TRBJ2-7; 8 bases agree with TRBD1. V was pared by 5 bases and J by 2 bases, with 8 bases of the junction left unmatched. CDR1 is MRHNA and CDR2 is SNTAGT in the germline V gene. CDR3 length equals 15 residues.

The chain links TRBV27 to TRBJ1-1, with 7 bases lining up with TRBD1. The CDR3 extends over 15 amino acids. Germline V gives CDR1 MNHEY, CDR2 SMNVEV (reference sequence). Losses at the gene ends were 5 bases for V and 1 base for J; bases not matched to a gene: 7. CDR3 nucleotides: TGTGCCAGCAGTCCCACGGACAGGCGGAACACTGAAGCTTTCTTT. Its translation: CASSPTDRRNTEAFF.

This chain links TRBV7-2 with TRBJ1-2; no clear D gene. V was cut by 5 bases and J by 4 bases, with 11 bases left in between. From germline, CDR1 is SGHTA and CDR2 FQGNSA. The CDR3 totals 13 residues. CDR3 DNA sequence: TGTGCCAGCAGCCCGAACCTAGGCTATGGCTACACCTTC. Protein product: CASSPNLGYGYTF. The full variable domain, rest sourced from reference TRBV7-2 and TRBJ1-2, is GAGVSQSPSNKVTEKGKDVELRCDPISGHTALYWYRQSLGQGLEFLIYFQGNSAPDKSGLPSDRFSAERTGGSVSTLTIQRTQQEDSAVYLCASSPNLGYGYTFGSGTRLTVV.

V gene TRBV9 combines with J gene TRBJ2-3; 12 nucleotides agree with TRBD2. CDR1 SGDLS and CDR2 YYNGEE come from the germline V gene. The junction had 3 bases not matched to a gene; V was cut back by 0 bases and J by 4 bases. The CDR3 loop spans 16 amino acids. The CDR3 nucleotides read TGTGCCAGCAGCGTAGAAGCTAGCGGGGGGGCAGATACGCAGTATTTT. Residues: CASSVEASGGADTQYF.

The CDR3 nucleotides are TGTGCCAGCAGCCAGGTCTGGAGGGAGACCCAGTACTTC. Its translation: CASSQVWRETQYF. The J gene is TRBJ2-5, the V gene TRBV7-2; tentative D call: TRBD2 (5 bases). The CDR3 is made up of 13 amino acids. CDR1 and CDR2 (germline): SGHTA, FQGNSA. Trimming took 5 bases from V and 5 from J, leaving 12 bases between them.